Below, one T cell receptor (beta chain) is given with its context. This record belongs to a study of blood T cell repertoires in COVID-19. CDR1 is SNHLY and CDR2 is FYNNEI in the germline V gene. V was shortened by 2 bases and J by 4 bases, with 5 bases between the two germline ends. The CDR3 loop spans 13 amino acids. Assay: immunoSEQ multiplex PCR; the TCRdb copy retains only in-frame clones and omits some. This repertoire shows about 210,000 clones, more than 70% found once; its top ten account for approximately 2.3%. The sequence came from a woman in her thirties or forties with acute COVID-19. The chain recombines TRBV2 with TRBJ2-2, with TRBD2 as a possible D gene (5 bases). The sequenced sample was PBMCs or T cells enriched from blood (not recorded which). CDR3 in amino acids: CASSERGTGELFF. As DNA, the CDR3 is TGTGCCAGCAGTGAACGGGGCACCGGGGAGCTGTTTTTT.